One and the same sample provided the 18 T cell receptor beta chains below, sequenced in a study of blood T cell repertoires in COVID-19. Produced via immunoSEQ multiplex PCR; TCRdb's table is partial and in-frame only. The sample records 120,000 or so clones, approximately 90% being singletons. What was sequenced was peripheral blood. Every receptor here comes from a woman older than 75 with acute or convalescent COVID-19.

V is TRBV11-2 and J is TRBJ2-1; perhaps TRBD2 as D (7 bases). Trimming took 2 bases from V and 7 from J, leaving 15 bases between them. Germline CDR1 SGHAT, CDR2 FQNNGV. The length of the CDR3 is 15 residues. The CDR3 sequence is CASSLRGGQWNEQFF. For the CDR3, the DNA is TGTGCCAGCAGCTTAAGGGGGGGCCAGTGGAATGAGCAGTTCTTC.

The V gene is TRBV9, the J gene TRBJ1-3; tentative D call: TRBD1 (6 bases). The V gene's germline CDR1 is SGDLS and CDR2 YYNGEE. The CDR3 totals 16 residues. Trimming stripped 3 bases from V and 0 bases from J, with 13 bases between. CDR3 in amino acids: CASSEGSGASGNTIYF. The DNA of the CDR3 is TGTGCCAGCAGCGAGGGATCAGGGGCCTCTGGAAACACCATATATTTT.

The CDR3 DNA follows: TGTGCCAGCAGCCTACCGGGACTCCAAGAGACCCAGTACTTC. The encoded protein is CASSLPGLQETQYF. The chain employs TRBV7-2 and TRBJ2-5, with TRBD2 as a possible D gene (6 bases). Germline values: CDR1 SGHTA, CDR2 FQGNSA. The length of the CDR3 is 14 residues. V dropped 5 bases and J dropped 1 base, with 11 bases sitting between them.

V usage is TRBV5-1 and J usage is TRBJ1-1; D possibly corresponds to TRBD1 (6 bases). CDR1 SGHRS and CDR2 YFSETQ come from the germline V gene. The V end was cut by 0 bases, the J end by 11 bases, with 11 bases between. The CDR3 loop spans 12 amino acids. CDR3 nucleotide sequence: TGCGCCAGCAGCTTGGCCGCAGGGGATGCTTTCTTT. It is translated as CASSLAAGDAFF.

V gene TRBV4-1 combines with J gene TRBJ1-5, with D tentatively TRBD1 (5 bases). The CDR3 consists of 14 residues. V was cut by 4 bases and J by 8 bases, with 15 bases left in between. Germline V gene data show CDR1 as MGHRA and CDR2 as YSYEKL. The DNA for the CDR3 is TGCGCCAGCAGCCTAGCGGGACCCTTCGAGCCCCAGCATTTT. It yields the protein CASSLAGPFEPQHF.

This clone was counted between two and nine times. The chain is built from TRBV10-3 and TRBJ1-1; D is possibly TRBD1 (6 bases). The CDR3 is 13 amino acids. The V and J ends lost 7 bases and 0 bases respectively, with 9 bases between them. Germline CDR1 and CDR2: ENHRY and SYGVKD. The CDR3 nucleotides are TGTGCCATCATTGGGACATTGAACACTGAAGCTTTCTTT. Its translation: CAIIGTLNTEAFF.

V usage is TRBV18 and J usage is TRBJ1-2; perhaps TRBD1 as D (5 bases). Germline V gives CDR1 KGHSH, CDR2 LQKENI. Trimming pared 6 bases from V and 0 bases from J, leaving 11 bases between. The CDR3 is 14 amino acids. As DNA, the CDR3 is TGTGCCAGCTCCCGTGACAGATCTAACTATGGCTACACCTTC. Residues: CASSRDRSNYGYTF.

The chain couples TRBV5-1 to TRBJ2-1; no definite D call. V was cut by 6 bases and J by 0 bases, with 13 bases left in between. The CDR3 is made up of 15 amino acids. Germline assignment: CDR1 SGHRS and CDR2 YFSETQ. CDR3 DNA sequence: TGCGCCAGCACCCTGGCCTCCAGCTCCTACAATGAGCAGTTCTTC. This codes for CASTLASSSYNEQFF.

The rearrangement links TRBV7-9 to TRBJ2-1; weak D call: TRBD1 (5 bases). This CDR3 comprises 13 residues. Trimming took off 3 bases at V and 3 bases at J, with 6 bases between the two ends. CDR1 and CDR2 from the germline V gene are SEHNR and FQNEAQ (reference sequence). CDR3 nucleotide sequence: TGTGCCAGCAGCTTGGACAACTACAATGAGCAGTTCTTC. This codes for CASSLDNYNEQFF.

The chain has TRBV4-1 and TRBJ2-7; perhaps TRBD1 as D (6 bases). V lost 4 bases, J lost 3 bases, and 10 bases lay in between. This CDR3 has 13 amino acids. Germline CDR1 reads MGHRA; CDR2 reads YSYEKL. CDR3 residues: CASSPNRVYEQYF. The CDR3 coding sequence is TGCGCCAGCAGCCCAAACAGGGTCTACGAGCAGTACTTC.

The V gene is TRBV3-1 (or the pseudogene TRBV3-2), the J gene TRBJ2-1, with TRBD2 identical over 11 bases. The CDR3 is 18 residues long. The germline V gene has CDR1 LGHDT and CDR2 YNNKEL (reference sequence). With V trimmed by 2 bases and J by 10 bases, 16 bases remained unmatched. CDR3 bases: TGTGCCAGCAGCCAAACTAGCGGGAGAAACCGGGAGGGTGGGGAGCAGTTCTTC. As protein: CASSQTSGRNREGGEQFF.

V usage is TRBV6-2 or TRBV6-3 and J usage is TRBJ2-7, with 8 bases fitting TRBD1. The CDR3 extends over 16 amino acids. CDR1 MNHEY and CDR2 SVGEGT come from the germline V gene. With 6 bases clipped from V and 1 base from J, the junction kept 11 bases outside the gene matches. DNA for the CDR3: TGTGCCAGCAGCCGACCCAGACAGGGGTTATCCTACGAGCAGTACTTC. It yields the protein CASSRPRQGLSYEQYF.

The V and J genes are TRBV29-1 and TRBJ1-1, with D unresolved. The CDR3 is 13 residues long. Germline CDR1 reads SQVTM; CDR2 reads ANQGSEA. Trimming shortened V by 7 bases and J by 0 bases, and 12 bases separated the two germline ends. Written as DNA, the CDR3 is TGCAGCGCGACCCTAACAGTGAACACTGAAGCTTTCTTT. This sequence encodes CSATLTVNTEAFF. Combining the CDR3 with reference TRBV29-1 and TRBJ1-1 gives the whole variable domain SAVISQKPSRDICQRGTSLTIQCQVDSQVTMMFWYRQQPGQSLTLIATANQGSEATYESGFVIDKFPISRPNLTFSTLTVSNMSPEDSSIYLCSATLTVNTEAFFGQGTRLTVV.

The chain couples TRBV7-2 to TRBJ2-7, with TRBD2 matching 12 bases. CDR3 size: 15 residues. Trimming removed 1 base from V and 2 bases from J; junction bases left unmatched: 0. CDR1 and CDR2 (germline): SGHTA, FQGNSA. The CDR3 DNA sequence: TGTGCCAGCAGCTTAGGACTAGCGGGGGCCTACGAGCAGTACTTC. This encodes CASSLGLAGAYEQYF. The full variable domain, rest sourced from reference TRBV7-2 and TRBJ2-7, is GAGVSQSPSNKVTEKGKDVELRCDPISGHTALYWYRQSLGQGLEFLIYFQGNSAPDKSGLPSDRFSAERTGGSVSTLTIQRTQQEDSAVYLCASSLGLAGAYEQYFGPGTRLTVT.

This clone was detected once. The rearrangement links TRBV6-1 to TRBJ1-6; 9 bases agree with TRBD1. Trimming at V came to 2 bases and at J to 10 bases, leaving 6 bases not matched to a gene. Germline CDR1 reads MNHNS; CDR2 reads SASEGT. The CDR3 is made up of 15 amino acids. The CDR3 DNA is TGTGCCAGCAGTGAATCTACAGGGGGCAGGTCACCCCTCCACTTT. Protein sequence: CASSESTGGRSPLHF.

CDR3 sequence reads: CASSIGYGGETQYF. CDR3 coding DNA: TGTGCCAGTAGTATCGGGTACGGAGGAGAGACCCAGTACTTC. The chain is built from TRBV19 and TRBJ2-5; TRBD2 might be the D (5 bases). The V end lost 3 bases, the J end lost 4 bases, and 12 bases lay between the germline ends. The CDR3 consists of 14 residues. Germline CDR1 LNHDA, CDR2 SQIVND (reference sequence).

This chain joins TRBV6-2 or TRBV6-3 and TRBJ2-1; TRBD2 aligns across 11 bases. Germline V gives CDR1 MNHEY, CDR2 SVGEGT. The CDR3 sequence is 14 residues long. The V gene end was trimmed by 2 bases and the J gene end by 9 bases; junction bases not matched to a gene: 3. The CDR3 DNA sequence: TGTGCCAGCAGTTACACTAGCGGGAGTTTTGAGCAGTTCTTC. Its protein product is CASSYTSGSFEQFF.

The chain carries TRBV20-1 and TRBJ1-2; TRBD1 matches 7 bases. V was pared by 3 bases and J by 3 bases, with 1 base of the junction left unmatched. The V gene's germline CDR1 is DFQATT and CDR2 SNEGSKA (reference sequence). The CDR3 is 12 residues long. The CDR3 coding sequence is TGCAGTGCTAGTACAGGGGACTATGGCTACACCTTC. This gives the protein CSASTGDYGYTF.